A single sample gave rise to the 11 T cell receptor beta chains below, sequenced in a study of PD-L1 blockade in urothelial cancer. Assay: immunoSEQ multiplex PCR; the TCRdb copy retains only in-frame clones and omits some. The top ten clones hold 13% of a sample with about 45,000 clones, almost 85% of them seen once. Time point specified: peripheral blood 6 weeks after treatment start. The material sequenced was PBMCs, taken around atezolizumab (anti-PD-L1) treatment. These receptors were collected from a man between 60 and 75 years old with urothelial cancer.

The gene calls are TRBV5-1 and TRBJ1-1, with TRBD1 matching 8 bases. The CDR3 has 14 residues. Germline CDR1 and CDR2: SGHRS and YFSETQ. The trim removed 0 bases at V and 4 bases at J, leaving 2 bases unmatched. The DNA of the CDR3 is TGCGCCAGCAGCTTGGGACAGGGGATCACTGAAGCTTTCTTT. Protein: CASSLGQGITEAFF.

The chain links TRBV7-2 to TRBJ1-1, with D unclear. The CDR3 consists of 14 residues. Germline V gene sequence: CDR1 SGHTA, CDR2 FQGNSA. Trimming removed 1 base from V and 1 base from J, with 7 bases in between. The CDR3 DNA reads as TGTGCCAGCAGCTTAGTGGAGAAGAACACTGAAGCTTTCTTT. It codes for CASSLVEKNTEAFF.

The chain combines TRBV5-1 with TRBJ1-3; D not certain. The CDR3 consists of 16 residues. Germline CDR1 is SGHRS and CDR2 is YFSETQ. Trimming took 2 bases from V and 0 from J, leaving 12 bases between them. The chain's CDR3 is CASSLSSGSSGNTIYF. The DNA of the CDR3 is TGCGCCAGCAGCTTATCTTCCGGGAGCTCTGGAAACACCATATATTTT.

The CDR3 nucleotides are TGTGCCAGTAGTATGAACGGACAGGATACTGCAACTAATGAAAAACTGTTTTTT. Amino acid sequence: CASSMNGQDTATNEKLFF. This chain joins TRBV19 and TRBJ1-4, with 7 bases fitting TRBD1. With V trimmed by 3 bases and J by 0 bases, 10 bases remained unmatched. CDR3 size: 18 residues. Germline values: CDR1 LNHDA, CDR2 SQIVND (reference sequence).

The chain couples TRBV4-3 to TRBJ2-5; possibly TRBD2 for D (5 bases). Trimming took 2 bases from V and 3 from J, leaving 16 bases between them. This CDR3 region has 16 residues. From germline, CDR1 is LGHNA and CDR2 YSLEER. The CDR3 sequence is CASSQLSAGTEETQYF. The CDR3 DNA follows: TGCGCCAGCAGCCAACTCTCTGCGGGTACGGAAGAGACCCAGTACTTC.

The J gene is TRBJ2-2, the V gene TRBV6-6; 10 bases map to TRBD2. Germline values: CDR1 MNHNY, CDR2 SVGAGI (reference sequence). Losses at the gene ends were 5 bases for V and 7 bases for J; bases not matched to a gene: 7. The CDR3 contains 15 residues. The CDR3 is CASSPTSGVSGELFF. The CDR3 DNA reads as TGTGCCAGCAGTCCAACTAGCGGGGTTAGCGGGGAGCTGTTTTTT.

The chain combines TRBV6-5 with TRBJ2-3; TRBD1 agrees at 7 bases. Germline lookup yields CDR1 MNHEY and CDR2 SVGAGI. The CDR3 length is 15 residues. Trimming removed 0 bases from V and 2 bases from J; junction bases left unmatched: 2. CDR3 amino acids: CASSYSTGITDTQYF. In nucleotides, the CDR3 is TGTGCCAGCAGTTACTCGACAGGGATCACAGATACGCAGTATTTT.

CDR3 amino acids: CASSLRGQGQYF. As DNA, the CDR3 is TGTGCCAGCAGCTTGAGGGGGCAGGGGCAGTACTTC. V gene TRBV5-6 combines with J gene TRBJ2-7; 7 bases line up with TRBD1. Germline values: CDR1 SGHDT, CDR2 YYEEEE. The length of the CDR3 is 12 residues. V shed 1 base, J shed 9 bases, and the junction held 4 bases outside the gene matches.

V gene TRBV5-6 combines with J gene TRBJ1-5, with 8 bases identical to TRBD1. V was clipped by 5 bases and J by 9 bases; unmatched bases: 7. This CDR3 comprises 13 residues. The germline V gene encodes CDR1 SGHDT and CDR2 YYEEEE. CDR3 in DNA: TGTGCCAGCAGGGATGGACAGGGCGGGCCCCAGCATTTT. Its translation is CASRDGQGGPQHF.

The chain has TRBV7-9 and TRBJ2-7; D is unresolved. CDR1 and CDR2 from the germline V gene are SEHNR and FQNEAQ (reference sequence). The CDR3 contains 14 residues. Deletions cut 0 bases from V and 7 bases from J, with 13 bases between. The CDR3 spells CASSLAGTIREQYF. The CDR3 nucleotides read TGTGCCAGCAGCTTAGCGGGCACCATCAGGGAGCAGTACTTC. The full variable domain, with the rest looked up from reference TRBV7-9 and TRBJ2-7, is DTGVSQNPRHKITKRGQNVTFRCDPISEHNRLYWYRQTLGQGPEFLTYFQNEAQLEKSRLLSDRFSAERPKGSFSTLEIQRTEQGDSAMYLCASSLAGTIREQYFGPGTRLTVT.

The chain is built from TRBV5-1 and TRBJ1-1, with 7 bases matching TRBD1. Germline lookup yields CDR1 SGHRS and CDR2 YFSETQ. The V and J ends lost 4 bases and 3 bases, in that order; junction bases with no gene match: 6. The CDR3 loop spans 14 amino acids. The CDR3 DNA reads TGCGCCAGCAGCCAGACAGGGTTTGACACTGAAGCTTTCTTT. Its translation is CASSQTGFDTEAFF.